This T cell receptor beta chain was documented in a study of T cell repertoires in cytomegalovirus infection. Study as a whole: Signatures in public TCR beta sequences pointed to both CMV infection and matching HLA type.

This clonotype has at least ten counts. TCRdb re-called the reads through MiXCR, storing one row per CDR3 protein. The data contain roughly 500,000 distinct CDR3 sequences, approximately 15% of them singletons. The CDR3 is 16 residues long. J lost 0 bases, V lost 4 bases, and 4 bases had no gene match. The V gene's germline CDR1 is WNHNN and CDR2 SYGVQD (reference sequence). The sample consisted of CD8+ T cells from PBMCs. The gene calls are TRBV10-1 and TRBJ1-1; 11 bases match TRBD1. The sequence was collected from a human donor in good health (CMV status not recorded). Some clones in this sample may be carry-over from other donors' samples. The CDR3 loop is CASSVGTGGLNTEAFF. In DNA form, the CDR3 reads TGCGCCAGCAGTGTCGGGACAGGGGGATTGAACACTGAAGCTTTCTTT.